This entry is about one T cell receptor (beta chain). The antigen remains unidentified. The CDR3 has 14 amino acids. Per the germline V gene, CDR1 is SEHNR and CDR2 is FQNEAQ (reference sequence). V gave up 2 bases and J gave up 4 bases, with 11 bases separating them. Noted time point: week 47, end of study. Topical imiquimod was applied with each vaccine dose, which held 300 ug of mutant IDH1 20-mer peptide. There were new WHO grade 3 or 4 astrocytomas in the donors, and these were IDH1-mutant and ATRX-lost. TCRdb's table, derived via immunoSEQ multiplex PCR, lists solely in-frame clones and lacks some. The table includes approximately 84,000 clones, roughly four fifths detected once. The entry originates in a study of a mutant IDH1 vaccine in newly diagnosed glioma. For the study at large: Patients got their first vaccination 4-6 weeks after radiotherapy alone, or with temozolomide cycles. General study findings and limits: Top-clonotype changes in peripheral T cells seemed unrelated to pseudoprogression. There were vaccine-induced immune responses in around 93% of the patients.

The chain couples TRBV7-9 to TRBJ1-1, with a weak D call TRBD1 (6 bases). The material was PBMCs, obtained from a glioma patient whose treatment included an IDH1 peptide vaccine. The receptor was derived from a middle-aged man with glioma. CDR3 coding DNA: TGTGCCAGCAGCTTATCAGACAGGTCCACTGAAGCTTTCTTT. This translates into CASSLSDRSTEAFF.